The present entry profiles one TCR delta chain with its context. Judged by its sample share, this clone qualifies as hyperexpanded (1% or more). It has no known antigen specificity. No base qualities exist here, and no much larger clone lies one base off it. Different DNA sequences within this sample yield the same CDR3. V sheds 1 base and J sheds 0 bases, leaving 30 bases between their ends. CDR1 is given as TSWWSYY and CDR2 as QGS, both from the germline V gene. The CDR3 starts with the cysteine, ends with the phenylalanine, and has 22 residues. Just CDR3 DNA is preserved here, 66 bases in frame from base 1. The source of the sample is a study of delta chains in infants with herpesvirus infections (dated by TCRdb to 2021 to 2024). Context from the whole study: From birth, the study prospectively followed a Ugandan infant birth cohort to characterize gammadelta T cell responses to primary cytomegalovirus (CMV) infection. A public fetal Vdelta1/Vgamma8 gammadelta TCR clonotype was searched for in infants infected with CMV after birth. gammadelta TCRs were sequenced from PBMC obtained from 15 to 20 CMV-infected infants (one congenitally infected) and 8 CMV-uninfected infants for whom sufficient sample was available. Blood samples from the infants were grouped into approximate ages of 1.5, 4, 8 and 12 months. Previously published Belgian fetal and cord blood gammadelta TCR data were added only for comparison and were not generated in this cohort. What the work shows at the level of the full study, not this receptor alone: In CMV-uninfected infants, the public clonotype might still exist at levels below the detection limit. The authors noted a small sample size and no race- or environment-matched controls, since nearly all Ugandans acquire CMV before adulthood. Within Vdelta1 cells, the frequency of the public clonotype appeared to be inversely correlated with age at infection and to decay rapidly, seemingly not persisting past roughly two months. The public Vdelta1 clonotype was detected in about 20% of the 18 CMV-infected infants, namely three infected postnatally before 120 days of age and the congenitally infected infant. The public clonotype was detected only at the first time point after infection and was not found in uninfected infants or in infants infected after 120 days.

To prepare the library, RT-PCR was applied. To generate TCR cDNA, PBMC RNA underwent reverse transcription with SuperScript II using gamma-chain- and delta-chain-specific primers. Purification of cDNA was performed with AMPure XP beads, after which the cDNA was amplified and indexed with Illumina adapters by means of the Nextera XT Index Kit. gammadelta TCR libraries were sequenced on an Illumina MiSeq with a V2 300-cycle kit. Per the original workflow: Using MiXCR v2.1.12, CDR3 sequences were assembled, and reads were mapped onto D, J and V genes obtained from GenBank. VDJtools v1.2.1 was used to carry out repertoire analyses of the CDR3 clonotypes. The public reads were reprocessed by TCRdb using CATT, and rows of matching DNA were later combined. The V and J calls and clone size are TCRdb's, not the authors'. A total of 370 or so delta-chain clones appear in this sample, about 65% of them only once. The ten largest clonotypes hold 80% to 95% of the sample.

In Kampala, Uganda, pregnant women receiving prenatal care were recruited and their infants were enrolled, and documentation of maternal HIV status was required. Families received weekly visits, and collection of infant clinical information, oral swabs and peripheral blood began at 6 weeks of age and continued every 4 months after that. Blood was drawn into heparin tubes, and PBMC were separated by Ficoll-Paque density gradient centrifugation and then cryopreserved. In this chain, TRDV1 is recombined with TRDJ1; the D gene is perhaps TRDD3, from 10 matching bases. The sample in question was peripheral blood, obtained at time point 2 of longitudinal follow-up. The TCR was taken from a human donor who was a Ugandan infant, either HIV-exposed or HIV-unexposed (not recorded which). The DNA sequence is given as TGTGCTCTTGGGGAACAGCCTTCCTACTTTCTACTGGGGGATTGGGACACCGATAAACTCATCTTT. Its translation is CALGEQPSYFLLGDWDTDKLIF.